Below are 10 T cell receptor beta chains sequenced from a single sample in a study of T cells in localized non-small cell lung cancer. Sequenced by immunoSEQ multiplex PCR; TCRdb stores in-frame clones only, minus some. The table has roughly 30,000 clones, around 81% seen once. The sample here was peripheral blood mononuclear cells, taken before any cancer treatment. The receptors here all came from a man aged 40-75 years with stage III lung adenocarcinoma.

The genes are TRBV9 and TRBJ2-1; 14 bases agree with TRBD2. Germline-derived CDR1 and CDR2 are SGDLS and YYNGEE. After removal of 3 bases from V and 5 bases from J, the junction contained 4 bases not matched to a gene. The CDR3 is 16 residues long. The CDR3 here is CASSAPGLAGDNEQFF. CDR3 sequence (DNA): TGTGCCAGCAGCGCTCCGGGACTAGCGGGAGACAATGAGCAGTTCTTC.

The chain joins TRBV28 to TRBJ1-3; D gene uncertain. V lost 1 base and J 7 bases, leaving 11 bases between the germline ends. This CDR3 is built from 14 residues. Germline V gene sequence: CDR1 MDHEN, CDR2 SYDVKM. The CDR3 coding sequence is TGTGCCAGCAGTTTATTCGGGGAGGGCAACACCATATATTTT. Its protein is CASSLFGEGNTIYF. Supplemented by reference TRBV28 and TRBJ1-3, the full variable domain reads DVKVTQSSRYLVKRTGEKVFLECVQDMDHENMFWYRQDPGLGLRLIYFSYDVKMKEKGDIPEGYSVSREKKERFSLILESASTNQTSMYLCASSLFGEGNTIYFGEGSWLTVV.

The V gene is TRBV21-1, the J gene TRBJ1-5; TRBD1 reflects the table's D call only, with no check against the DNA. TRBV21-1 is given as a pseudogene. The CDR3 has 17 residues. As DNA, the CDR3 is TGTGCCAGCAGCAAATCGGGGCCAACAGGGCACAATCAGCCCCAGCATTTT. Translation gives CASSKSGPTGHNQPQHF.

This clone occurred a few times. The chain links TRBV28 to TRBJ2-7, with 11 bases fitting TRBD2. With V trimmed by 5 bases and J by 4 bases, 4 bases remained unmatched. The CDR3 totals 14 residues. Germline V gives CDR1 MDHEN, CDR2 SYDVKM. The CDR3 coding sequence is TGTGCCAGCAGTCATACTAGCGGGGGTTACGAGCAGTACGTC. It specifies CASSHTSGGYEQYV.

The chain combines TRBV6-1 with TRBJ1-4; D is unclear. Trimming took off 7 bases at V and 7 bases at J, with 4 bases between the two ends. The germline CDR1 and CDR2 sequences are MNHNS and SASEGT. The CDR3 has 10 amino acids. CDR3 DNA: TGTGCCAGCATGGGTGAAAAACTGTTTTTT. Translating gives CASMGEKLFF.

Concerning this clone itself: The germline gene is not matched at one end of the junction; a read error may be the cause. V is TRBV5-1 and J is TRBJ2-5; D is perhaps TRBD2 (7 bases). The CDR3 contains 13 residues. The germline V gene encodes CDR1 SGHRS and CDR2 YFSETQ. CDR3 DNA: TGCGCCAGCAGCTGGGGGGGCAGCGGGCCGTCGGACTTC. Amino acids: CASSWGGSGPSDF.

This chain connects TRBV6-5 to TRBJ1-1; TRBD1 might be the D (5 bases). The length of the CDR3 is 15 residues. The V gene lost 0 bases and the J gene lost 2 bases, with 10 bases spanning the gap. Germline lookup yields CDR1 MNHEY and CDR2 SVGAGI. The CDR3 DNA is TGTGCCAGCAGTTACTCGTGGGGGTTAAACACTGAAGCTTTCTTT. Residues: CASSYSWGLNTEAFF.

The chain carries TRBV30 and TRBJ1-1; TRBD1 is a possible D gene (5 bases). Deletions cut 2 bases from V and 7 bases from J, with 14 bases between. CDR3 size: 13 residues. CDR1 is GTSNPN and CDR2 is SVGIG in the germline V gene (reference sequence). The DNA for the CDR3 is TGTGCCTGGAGTCGGGGACGGGGATTTGAAGCTTTCTTT. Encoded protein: CAWSRGRGFEAFF. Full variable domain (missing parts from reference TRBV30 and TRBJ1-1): SQTIHQWPATLVQPVGSPLSLECTVEGTSNPNLYWYRQAAGRGLQLLFYSVGIGQISSEVPQNLSASRPQDRQFILSSKKLLLSDSGFYLCAWSRGRGFEAFFGQGTRLTVV.

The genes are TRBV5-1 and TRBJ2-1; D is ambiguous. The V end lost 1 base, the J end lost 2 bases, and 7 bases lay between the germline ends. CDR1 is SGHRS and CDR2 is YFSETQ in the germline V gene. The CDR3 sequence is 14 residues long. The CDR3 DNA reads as TGCGCCAGCAGCTTGCCAGCGACCTACAATGAGCAGTTCTTC. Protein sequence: CASSLPATYNEQFF.

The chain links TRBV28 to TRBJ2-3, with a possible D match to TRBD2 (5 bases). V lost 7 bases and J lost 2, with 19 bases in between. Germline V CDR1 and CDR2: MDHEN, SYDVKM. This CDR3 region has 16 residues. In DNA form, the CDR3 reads TGTGCCAGCACCCCGGAGACCGGGATTCACACAGATACGCAGTATTTT. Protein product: CASTPETGIHTDTQYF.